These T cell receptor beta chains were read from a single sample in a study of regulatory T cells in long-lasting Graves disease. TCRdb itself ran the multiplex PCR reads through MiXCR, one entry per CDR3 protein. The sample includes 550,000 to 650,000 distinct CDR3 sequences, more than 15% seen only once; the top ten take around 12%. These data were likewise used in another study, on T cells in Graves' hyperthyroidism and ophthalmopathy.

Sequencing used peripheral blood mononuclear cells (PBMCs), obtained at new diagnosis, from a patient treated with antithyroid drugs. The origin of the receptors is a man between 18 and 29 years old with Graves disease. The CDR3 runs from the conserved cysteine through the conserved F or W. A D gene is named only where the DNA matches it firmly. Part of the rows lack a size; the others show once, few, many or a class for expanded clones.

j_call v_call clone_size d_call cdr3_nt cdr3_aa
TRBJ2-1 TRBV20-1 many . TGCAGTGCTAGCGGGACCCCCGGCAATGAGCAGTTCTTC CSASGTPGNEQFF
TRBJ2-1 TRBV9 . TRBD2 TGTGCCAGCAGCGATAGCGGGAGGGCCTCCTACAATGAGCAGTTCTTC CASSDSGRASYNEQFF
TRBJ1-5 TRBV6-1 many . TGTGCCAGCAGTGAAGCCAGGAATCAGCCCCAGCATTTT CASSEARNQPQHF
TRBJ1-2 TRBV30 many TRBD1 TGTGCCTGGAAAGACAGGGGGGGGAACTATGGCTACACCTTC CAWKDRGGNYGYTF
TRBJ2-2 TRBV4-2 . TRBD2 TGTGCCAGCAGCCAGGCGGGACTAGCAGCCACCGGGGAGCTGTTTTTT CASSQAGLAATGELFF
TRBJ2-5 TRBV2 . . TGTGCCAGCAGTGACGGGGGAGGCAGGGGAGAGACCCAGTACTTC CASSDGGGRGETQYF
TRBJ2-4 TRBV7-2 few TRBD1 TGTGCCAGCAGCCCCCGCCGGGACAGGCTAAACATTCAGTACTTC CASSPRRDRLNIQYF
TRBJ2-5 TRBV20-1 . . TGCAGTCGGGAGTTCGGAGAGACCCAGTACTTC CSREFGETQYF
TRBJ1-2 TRBV29-1 few TRBD1 TGCAGCGTAGGGGACAGGCGGCGGGGCTATGGCTACACCTTC CSVGDRRRGYGYTF
TRBJ2-4 TRBV14 . TRBD1 TGTGCCAGCAGCCCCTACACAGGGGGCAAAAACATTCAGTACTTC CASSPYTGGKNIQYF
TRBJ2-3 TRBV9 . . TGTGCCAGCAGCTCCCGGGACGGATCTCAGCCGCAGTATTTT CASSSRDGSQPQYF
TRBJ2-7 TRBV20-1 few . TGCAGTGCTAGGGGGGGGCTTGGGGGCGGCGAGCAGTACTTC CSARGGLGGGEQYF
TRBJ2-1 TRBV7-9 many . TGTGCCAGCAGCTTAGCGCTGACTAGGGACAATGAGCAGTTCTTC CASSLALTRDNEQFF
TRBJ2-7 TRBV4-2 . . TGTGCCAGCAGCCAAAAGGGGGTCGGCGGTTTGGCCTACGAGCAGTACTTC CASSQKGVGGLAYEQYF
TRBJ2-3 TRBV27 few TRBD2 TGTGCCAGCAGTTTACTAGCGGGAGGGCCTAACACAGATACGCAGTATTTT CASSLLAGGPNTDTQYF
TRBJ2-3 TRBV7-9 few . TGTGCCAGCAGCTTAGATAGCAGGGTCAGAGATACGCAGTATTTT CASSLDSRVRDTQYF
TRBJ1-4 TRBV7-3 few . TGTGCCAGCAGCTTTCTTCGGGGGGAGTGGACTAATGAAAAACTGTTTTTT CASSFLRGEWTNEKLFF
TRBJ1-2 TRBV28 . TRBD1 TGTGCCAGCAGTTTACCAGACAGGGGGCGGGGCTACACCTTC CASSLPDRGRGYTF
TRBJ2-7 TRBV7-9 many . TGTGCCAGCAGCTTAGCGTCGCGCGAGCAGTACTTC CASSLASREQYF
TRBJ2-3 TRBV18 . . TGTGCCAGCTCACCAGAGTGGACAGATACGCAGTATTTT CASSPEWTDTQYF
TRBJ2-7 TRBV2 many TRBD1 TGTGCCGGGGGACAGGGGAGCTCCTACGAGCAGTACTTC CAGGQGSSYEQYF
TRBJ1-1 TRBV20-1 few . TGCAGTGCTAGAGATGCGGGGCGGAACACTGAAGCTTTCTTT CSARDAGRNTEAFF
TRBJ1-2 TRBV12-3/TRBV12-4 many . TGTGCCAGCGCAAAGGACGGATTCTATGGCTACACCTTC CASAKDGFYGYTF
TRBJ1-5 TRBV28 few . TGTGCCAGCAGTCCCCCAACCTTTCCCGAGATAAATTTTAGCAATCAGCCCCAGCATTTT CASSPPTFPEINFSNQPQHF
TRBJ2-1 TRBV27 many TRBD2 TGTGCCAGCAGTTTAGCTAGCGGGAGTATCTACAATGAGCAGTTCTTC CASSLASGSIYNEQFF
TRBJ2-5 TRBV4-1 . . TGCGCCAGCAGCCAAGAGACAAGCGGGCAGACCCAGTACTTC CASSQETSGQTQYF
TRBJ2-7 TRBV7-8 many . TGTGCCAGCAGCTTAGTCCTTCCCATGAGGGTTGGGTCGGGGAGCTCCTACGAGCAGTACTTC CASSLVLPMRVGSGSSYEQYF
TRBJ2-7 TRBV3-1 many . TGTGCCAGCAGCCCCCGTCAAGGTAGAGCGACCTACGAGCAGTACTTC CASSPRQGRATYEQYF
TRBJ2-7 TRBV20-1 few TRBD2 TGCAGTGCCTCAACTAGCGGGACGGCCGGCGGGTACGAGCAGTACTTC CSASTSGTAGGYEQYF
TRBJ2-3 TRBV6-1 . TRBD2 TGTGCCAGCAGCCAAGGGGGACTAGCGGGCCCAGATACGCAGTATTTT CASSQGGLAGPDTQYF
TRBJ1-5 TRBV20-1 . . TGCAGTGCTGGGTTAGGGGACGTCAATCAGCCCCAGCATTTT CSAGLGDVNQPQHF
TRBJ2-1 TRBV3-1 few . TGTGCCAGCAGCCTACCTCCATCGGCTTCCTACAATGAGCAGTTCTTC CASSLPPSASYNEQFF
TRBJ2-3 TRBV14 few . TGTGCCAGCAGCCAAGTCGGAGGTTCGGCAGATACGCAGTATTTT CASSQVGGSADTQYF
TRBJ2-3 TRBV6-5 few . TGTGCCAGCAGTTATTCTCGGCGGGGCACAGATACGCAGTATTTT CASSYSRRGTDTQYF
TRBJ2-7 TRBV7-2 many . TGTGCCAGCAGCCCACGTGGTAGCGAGCAGTACTTC CASSPRGSEQYF
TRBJ2-3 TRBV27 few . TGTGCCAGCAGTTCCCCCCGAGGGCCCGGGGATACGCAGTATTTT CASSSPRGPGDTQYF
TRBJ2-7 TRBV7-9 many . TGTGCCAGCAGCTTAGGGGTAGGGCGGAACTACGAGCAGTACTTC CASSLGVGRNYEQYF
TRBJ2-1 TRBV5-4 few . TGTGCCAGCAGCCTGGCGGCAAGGGCAAGTGAGTTCTTC CASSLAARASEFF
TRBJ2-1 TRBV20-1 few . TGCGGTGCTAGGCGCCCGGGGGCCAACAATGAGCAGTTCTTC CGARRPGANNEQFF
TRBJ2-5 TRBV13 few . TGTGCCAGCAGAAATGCGGGTATCCCCCTGTTTTCGGAGACCCAGTACTTC CASRNAGIPLFSETQYF
TRBJ1-1 TRBV29-1 many . TGCAGCGGGGGGGAGTTGAACACTGAAGCTTTCTTT CSGGELNTEAFF
TRBJ2-7 TRBV13 few TRBD2 TGTGCCAGCAGGTCTAGCGGGGGCAGCTCCTACGAGCAGTACTTC CASRSSGGSSYEQYF
TRBJ2-1 TRBV11-3 few TRBD1 TGTGCCAGCAGCTTAGGCTCCGGGACAGGGAAGTCAGATGAGCAGTTCTTC CASSLGSGTGKSDEQFF
TRBJ1-5 TRBV15 few . TGTGCCACCAGCAGAGACCTTAGCAATCAGCCCCAGCATTTT CATSRDLSNQPQHF
TRBJ1-1 TRBV5-4 . . TGTGCCAGCAGCTTGGGGAGCAGGGTCACTGAAGCTTTCTTT CASSLGSRVTEAFF